The subject of this entry is one T cell receptor (beta chain). It lacks a known antigen. No base-level quality is on record; no much larger clone is a single base apart. This record belongs to a study of T cells in Graves' hyperthyroidism and ophthalmopathy (dated by TCRdb to between 2017 and 2020). The study in broad terms: Peripheral blood was sampled at the time of initial diagnosis, prior to any treatment. Prospective prediction of ophthalmopathy was tested in an independent validation cohort of about 19 hyperthyroidism patients and some 17 patients who later progressed to ophthalmopathy. In more than 5 Graves' hyperthyroidism patients, the study also compared T-cell repertoires from thyroid tissue with T-cell repertoires from blood. TCR V-J signatures able to tell the groups apart were searched for in a discovery cohort of some 100 patients, of whom roughly 42 had Graves' ophthalmopathy and 57 had stable Graves' hyperthyroidism. According to the paper, TCR Vbeta CDR3 sequencing was carried out on about 140 peripheral blood samples, which came from more than 40 ophthalmopathy, roughly 75 hyperthyroidism and 17 progressor patients. The 100 discovery patients were randomly split 7:3 into training and test sets. After sampling, hyperthyroidism patients received methimazole starting at 30 mg daily, and ophthalmopathy patients received high-dose intravenous methylprednisolone.

Graves' hyperthyroidism was defined as stable when no progression to ophthalmopathy occurred over 18 months of follow-up. Hyperthyroidism patients were aged 18 to 65 years and newly diagnosed, with disease duration of less than 2 months. The study excluded patients with uncontrolled infections, other autoimmune diseases, pregnancy or lactation. Diagnoses were based on clinical symptoms, serum thyroxine and TRAb, thyroid ultrasound and orbital computed tomography. Ficoll-Paque density gradient centrifugation was used to isolate PBMCs from 10 ml of fresh peripheral blood. Total RNA was extracted using Trizol reagent, and RNA quality was assessed on an Agilent 2100 Bioanalyzer. Overall study results and their limits: No statistical method was used to set the sample size in advance, and investigators knew the group allocation. Most expanded thyroid clonotypes (frequency above 0.001) were also found in blood, which suggests that blood repertoires may mirror thyroid immune responses. A 13 V-J signature model separated ophthalmopathy from stable hyperthyroidism, with about 88% sensitivity and 81.08% specificity in cross-validation and 80%/75% in testing. In validation, the model predicted progression to ophthalmopathy a median of around 6.5 months before onset, with approximately 68% sensitivity and around 76% specificity.

The TCR beta CDR3 regions were amplified from RNA transcripts. A first-round RT-PCR of the TCR CDR3 used the HTBI primer set with the Qiagen OneStep RT-PCR kit. Libraries were constructed in a second round of multiplex PCR, after which size selection and purification were carried out. Libraries were sequenced paired-end with 100 bp reads on an Illumina HiSeq2000. Per the original workflow: Raw data were processed with SOAPnuke, discarding reads with adapters, uncalled bases, mean Phred below 15, or no exact constant-primer or identifier match. COPE v1.2.5 was used to merge high-quality paired reads, and clonotypes were defined as unique nucleotide sequences. MiTCR v1.1 was used to align clonotypes to the IMGT TRBV, TRBD and TRBJ reference segments. Only V-J combinations with frequency above 0.0001, covering about 99% of repertoires, were analysed. A TCS score was defined as the ratio of F50 (clonal expansion) to E x V (chaos), with BLOSUM62-based TCRdist applied between CDR3 peptides within each V-J. Welch's t-statistics and random forest reduced 450 to 600 V-J features to about 12, which were used in a naive Bayes classifier (R e1071). TCRdb took the public reads, trimmed them with fastp at Q25, ran MiXCR for clone calling and kept in-frame beta chains. Entries that share a CDR3 protein sequence are merged under the most common genes and DNA. TCRdb, rather than the study authors, made the V and J calls. This sample comprises approximately 420,000 distinct CDR3 sequences, approximately 13% of them detected only once. About 5% of the sample lies in the top ten.

The receptor was derived from a young woman with Graves' hyperthyroidism. Sequencing used blood.

Here is the DNA: TGTGCCGAAGGCCCAGCCACAGGGGTGGCTTTCTTT. The encoded protein is CAEGPATGVAFF. This chain joins TRBV12-3 or TRBV12-4 to TRBJ1-1, and 7 junction bases match TRBD1. Trimming removed 11 bases from V and 11 bases from J; the gene matches leave 14 bases unexplained. Reading from cysteine to phenylalanine, the CDR3 counts 12 amino acids. The only DNA kept is the CDR3, 36 bases in frame from the first base.